The clone carrying this TCR beta chain has more than one count but fewer than ten. This record comes from a study of early T cells in non-severe SARS-CoV-2 infection. Study-wide background: The input, bulk RNA from unsorted whole blood, was sequenced, and chains were unpaired.

V lost 5 bases and J 3 bases, leaving 10 bases between the germline ends. Germline V gene data show CDR1 as MDHEN and CDR2 as SYDVKM. The CDR3 totals 13 residues. Tagging with unique molecular identifiers was applied to individual cDNA molecules. Using its own MiXCR run on the 5' RACE reads, TCRdb lists one record per CDR3 protein. The sample comprises approximately 19,000 distinct CDR3 sequences, approximately 6.1% of which are singletons, and about 6% rests with the top ten. J is TRBJ2-5 and V is TRBV28, with D hard to call. Sequencing was performed on whole blood. This sequence was found in an adult who was a healthcare worker with PCR-confirmed SARS-CoV-2 infection or an uninfected control (not recorded which). Written as DNA, the CDR3 is TGTGCCAGCAGTACGCCAGCGAAAGAGACCCAGTACTTC. Translated: CASSTPAKETQYF.